Listed below are T cell receptor beta chains from one sample, sequenced in a study of blood T cell repertoires in COVID-19. The assay was immunoSEQ multiplex PCR, and TCRdb's table has in-frame clones only and misses some. Counted here are 200,000 to 250,000 clones, just over 85% occurring once; the ten biggest clones make up around 10%. The sample taken for sequencing was peripheral blood. The receptor source for this set is a man aged 50 or older with COVID-19, enrolled during active disease. Each CDR3 is given with its conserved first and last residue.

TRBV28,CASSLVAGGRNTGELFF
TRBV6-1,CASSEGSSGANVLTF
TRBV7-9,CASIGQLEAFF
TRBV11-2,CASSRLAPIQETQYF
TRBV4-2,CASSQDGQNTEAFF
TRBV5-1,CASSMGGTSGESSYNEQFF
TRBV3-1/TRBV3-2,CASSHTGQSFSGANVLTF
TRBV7-2,CASSLDGTGNYNEQFF
TRBV27,CASSLFGTEPIFEQYF
TRBV1,CTSSQDPSSGGELYQETQYF
TRBV7-2,CASSAAAGGLTGELFF
TRBV6-2/TRBV6-3,CASSPGQGPNEQYF
TRBV7-3,CASSEQGRYTGELFF
TRBV23-1,CASSPGTGGHYGYTF
TRBV7-3,CASSLGLAVYNEQFF